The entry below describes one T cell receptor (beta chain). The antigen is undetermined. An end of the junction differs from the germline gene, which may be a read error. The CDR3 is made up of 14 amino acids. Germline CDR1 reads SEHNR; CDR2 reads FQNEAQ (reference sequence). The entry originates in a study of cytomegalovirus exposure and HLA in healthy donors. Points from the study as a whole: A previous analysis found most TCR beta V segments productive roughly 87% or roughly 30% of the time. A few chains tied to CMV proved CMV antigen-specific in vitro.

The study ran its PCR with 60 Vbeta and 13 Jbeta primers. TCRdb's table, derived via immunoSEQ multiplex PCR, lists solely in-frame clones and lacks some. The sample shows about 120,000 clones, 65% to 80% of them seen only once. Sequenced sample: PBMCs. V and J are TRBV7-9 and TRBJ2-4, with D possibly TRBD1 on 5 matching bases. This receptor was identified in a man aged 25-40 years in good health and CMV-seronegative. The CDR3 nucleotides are TGTTCCAGCCGGCCCCAGGGAGCCAAAAACATTCAGTACTTC. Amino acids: CSSRPQGAKNIQYF. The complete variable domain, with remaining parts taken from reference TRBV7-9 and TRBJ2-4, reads DTGVSQNPRHKITKRGQNVTFRCDPISEHNRLYWYRQTLGQGPEFLTYFQNEAQLEKSRLLSDRFSAERPKGSFSTLEIQRTEQGDSAMYLCSSRPQGAKNIQYFGAGTRLSVL.